This T cell receptor beta chain was sequenced for a study of shared clonotypes between healthy human individuals. Here immunoSEQ multiplex PCR was the method, and the copy in TCRdb shows in-frame clones only, minus some. The sample consists of some 650,000 clones, about 96% of them appearing once. A split of CD4+ cells into CD45RA+ naive and CD45RA-negative memory subsets was performed. The source material was naive CD4+ T cells sorted from blood. The subset: CD45RA+ positively selected. The origin of this receptor is a woman between 25 and 40 years old in good health.

As DNA, the CDR3 is TGTGCCAGCAGCTTTCAGGATGGAAACACTGAAGCTTTCTTT. Amino acid sequence: CASSFQDGNTEAFF. The V call is TRBV7-8, the J call TRBJ1-1; D gene ambiguous. The CDR3 loop spans 14 amino acids. CDR1 and CDR2 (germline): SGHVS, FQNEAQ. V was pared by 3 bases and J by 2 bases, with 10 bases between.